What follows describes a single TCR beta chain. J gave up 7 bases and V 7 bases, and 5 bases lay outside the gene matches. The CDR3 covers 14 residues. Germline V gives CDR1 WSHSY, CDR2 SAAADI. This specimen comes from a study of blood T cell repertoires in COVID-19. The overall study: Spain, Italy and the United States supplied samples that represented acute and convalescent COVID-19. T cells, B-cell-depleted T cells, or PBMCs supplied cDNA or gDNA.

Original handling: Cell counts per sample came from amplifying reference gene primers. The method was immunoSEQ multiplex PCR; TCRdb's version includes in-frame clones alone and lacks a portion of them. From that table come the V and J calls and clone size; the DNA was used to work out D and trimming. The profile shows approximately 160,000 clones, 90% of them singletons. Sequencing was performed on peripheral blood. The clonotype originates from a man in his sixties with active or convalescent COVID-19. V gene TRBV10-2 combines with J gene TRBJ1-4; 11 bases map to TRBD1. The CDR3 bases are TGCGCCAGCAAGGCCGGGACAGGGGGTGAAAAACTGTTTTTT. Translation gives CASKAGTGGEKLFF.